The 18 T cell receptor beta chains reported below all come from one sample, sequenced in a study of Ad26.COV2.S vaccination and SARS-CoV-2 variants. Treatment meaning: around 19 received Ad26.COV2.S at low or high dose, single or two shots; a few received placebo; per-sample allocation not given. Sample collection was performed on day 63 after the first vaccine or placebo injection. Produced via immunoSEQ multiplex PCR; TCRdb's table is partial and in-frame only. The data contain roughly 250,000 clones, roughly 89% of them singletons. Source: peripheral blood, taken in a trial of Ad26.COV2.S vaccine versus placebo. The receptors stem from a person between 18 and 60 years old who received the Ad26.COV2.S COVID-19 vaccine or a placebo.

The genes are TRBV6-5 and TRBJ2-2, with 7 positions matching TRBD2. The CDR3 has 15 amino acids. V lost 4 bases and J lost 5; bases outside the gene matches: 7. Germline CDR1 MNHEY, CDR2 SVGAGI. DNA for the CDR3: TGTGCCAGCAGTTGGGGGACTATTGGGACCGGGGAGCTGTTTTTT. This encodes CASSWGTIGTGELFF.

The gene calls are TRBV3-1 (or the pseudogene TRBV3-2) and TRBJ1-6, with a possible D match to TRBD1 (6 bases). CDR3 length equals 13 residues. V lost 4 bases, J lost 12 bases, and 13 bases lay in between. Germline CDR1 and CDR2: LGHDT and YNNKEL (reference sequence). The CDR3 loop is CASSRDIALPLHF. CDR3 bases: TGTGCCAGCAGCCGGGACATCGCGTTACCCCTCCACTTT.

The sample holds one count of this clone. The CDR3 protein is CSVNVLGLAFF. In DNA, the CDR3 is TGCAGCGTTAACGTCCTGGGTCTGGCTTTCTTT. The chain couples TRBV29-1 to TRBJ1-1; D remains ambiguous. V gave up 5 bases and J gave up 11 bases, with 15 bases separating them. CDR1 and CDR2 from the germline V gene are SQVTM and ANQGSEA. The length of the CDR3 is 11 residues.

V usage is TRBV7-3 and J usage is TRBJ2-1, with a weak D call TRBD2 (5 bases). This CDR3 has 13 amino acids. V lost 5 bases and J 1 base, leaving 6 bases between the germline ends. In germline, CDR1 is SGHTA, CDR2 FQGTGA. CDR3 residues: CASSPGSYNEQFF. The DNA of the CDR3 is TGTGCCAGCAGCCCGGGATCCTACAATGAGCAGTTCTTC. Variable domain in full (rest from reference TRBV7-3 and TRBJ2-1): GAGVSQTPSNKVTEKGKYVELRCDPISGHTALYWYRQSLGQGPEFLIYFQGTGAADDSGLPNDRFFAVRPEGSVSTLKIQRTERGDSAVYLCASSPGSYNEQFFGPGTRLTVL.

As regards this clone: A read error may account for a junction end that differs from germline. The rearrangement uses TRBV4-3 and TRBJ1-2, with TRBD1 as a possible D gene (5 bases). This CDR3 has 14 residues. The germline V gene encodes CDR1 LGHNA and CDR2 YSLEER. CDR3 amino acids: CASSQLKRDYGYTF. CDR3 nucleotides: TGCGCCAGCAGCCAATTAAAGCGGGACTACGGCTACACCTTC.

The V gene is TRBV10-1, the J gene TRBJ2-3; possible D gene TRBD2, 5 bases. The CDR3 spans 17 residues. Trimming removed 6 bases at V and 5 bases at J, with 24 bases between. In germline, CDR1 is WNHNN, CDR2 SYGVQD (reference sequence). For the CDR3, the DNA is TGCGCCAGCAGGGCTGAGGGCAAAAACCCTCCTGTAGATACGCAGTATTTT. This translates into CASRAEGKNPPVDTQYF.

CDR3 sequence (DNA): TGTGCCAGCAGCTTATTCATTTCGGGGACAGCAGATCTCGAGCAGTACTTC. This encodes CASSLFISGTADLEQYF. V is TRBV7-2 and J is TRBJ2-7; 7 nucleotides agree with TRBD1. Per germline, CDR1 SGHTA and CDR2 FQGNSA. The CDR3 loop spans 17 amino acids. With V trimmed by 2 bases and J by 6 bases, 16 bases remained unmatched.

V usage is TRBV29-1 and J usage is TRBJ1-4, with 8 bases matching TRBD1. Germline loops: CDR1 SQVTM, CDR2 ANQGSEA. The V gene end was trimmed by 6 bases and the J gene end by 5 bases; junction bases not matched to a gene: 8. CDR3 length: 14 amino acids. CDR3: CSVVTGTGNEKLFF. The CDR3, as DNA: TGCAGCGTGGTAACCGGGACAGGAAATGAAAAACTGTTTTTT. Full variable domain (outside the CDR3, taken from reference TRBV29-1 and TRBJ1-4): SAVISQKPSRDICQRGTSLTIQCQVDSQVTMMFWYRQQPGQSLTLIATANQGSEATYESGFVIDKFPISRPNLTFSTLTVSNMSPEDSSIYLCSVVTGTGNEKLFFGSGTQLSVL.

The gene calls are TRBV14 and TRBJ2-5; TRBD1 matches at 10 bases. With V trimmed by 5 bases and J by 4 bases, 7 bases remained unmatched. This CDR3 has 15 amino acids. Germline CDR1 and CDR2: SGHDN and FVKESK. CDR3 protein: CASSSRQGARETQYF. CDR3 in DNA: TGTGCCAGCAGCTCCAGACAGGGGGCGAGAGAGACCCAGTACTTC.

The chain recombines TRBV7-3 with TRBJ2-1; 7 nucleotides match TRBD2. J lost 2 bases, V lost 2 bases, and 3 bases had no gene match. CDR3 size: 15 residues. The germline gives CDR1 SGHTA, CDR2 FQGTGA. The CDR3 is CASSLGLAAYNEQFF. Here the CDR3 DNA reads TGTGCCAGCAGCTTAGGCCTAGCGGCCTACAATGAGCAGTTCTTC.

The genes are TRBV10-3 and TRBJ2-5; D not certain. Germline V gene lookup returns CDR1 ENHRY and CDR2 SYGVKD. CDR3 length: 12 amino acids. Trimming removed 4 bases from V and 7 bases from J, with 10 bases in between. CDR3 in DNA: TGTGCCATCAGTGCCATCAGAGGGACCCAGTACTTC. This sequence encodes CAISAIRGTQYF.

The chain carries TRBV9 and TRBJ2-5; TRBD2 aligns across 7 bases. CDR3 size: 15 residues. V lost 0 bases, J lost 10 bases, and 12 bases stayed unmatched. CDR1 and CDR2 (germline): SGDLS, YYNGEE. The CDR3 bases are TGTGCCAGCAGCGTAGGGTTCGGGGCGGGAGAGGACCAGTACTTC. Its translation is CASSVGFGAGEDQYF.

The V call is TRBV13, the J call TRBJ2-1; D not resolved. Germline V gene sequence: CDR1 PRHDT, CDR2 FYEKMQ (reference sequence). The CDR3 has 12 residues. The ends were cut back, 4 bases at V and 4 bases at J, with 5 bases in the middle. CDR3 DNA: TGTGCCAGCAGCTACGGGTACAATGAGCAGTTCTTC. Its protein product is CASSYGYNEQFF. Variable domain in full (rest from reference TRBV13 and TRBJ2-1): AAGVIQSPRHLIKEKRETATLKCYPIPRHDTVYWYQQGPGQDPQFLISFYEKMQSDKGSIPDRFSAQQFSDYHSELNMSSLELGDSALYFCASSYGYNEQFFGPGTRLTVL.

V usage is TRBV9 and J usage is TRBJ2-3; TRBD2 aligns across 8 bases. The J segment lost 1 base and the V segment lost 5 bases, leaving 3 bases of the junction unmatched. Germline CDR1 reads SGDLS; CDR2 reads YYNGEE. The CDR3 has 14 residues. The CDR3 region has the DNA TGTGCCAGCAGGCTACTAGCGGGCACAGATACGCAGTATTTT. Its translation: CASRLLAGTDTQYF.

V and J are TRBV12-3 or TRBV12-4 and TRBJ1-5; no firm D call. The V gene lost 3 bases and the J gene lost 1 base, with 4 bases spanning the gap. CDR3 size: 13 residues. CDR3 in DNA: TGTGCCAGCAGTTTCCTCAGCAATCAGCCCCAGCATTTT. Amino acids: CASSFLSNQPQHF.

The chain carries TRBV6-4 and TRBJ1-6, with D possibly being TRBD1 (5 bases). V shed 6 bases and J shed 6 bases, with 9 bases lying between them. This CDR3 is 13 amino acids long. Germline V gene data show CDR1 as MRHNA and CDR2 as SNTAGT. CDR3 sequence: CASRQDINSPLHF. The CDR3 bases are TGTGCCAGCAGACAGGACATTAATTCACCCCTCCACTTT.

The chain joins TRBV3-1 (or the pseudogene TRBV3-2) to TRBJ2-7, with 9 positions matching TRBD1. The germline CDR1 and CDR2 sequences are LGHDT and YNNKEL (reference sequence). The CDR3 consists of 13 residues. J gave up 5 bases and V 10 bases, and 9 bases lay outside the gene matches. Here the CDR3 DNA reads TGTGCCACCGACAGGGGGGAAAGGAACGAGCAGTACGTC. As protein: CATDRGERNEQYV.

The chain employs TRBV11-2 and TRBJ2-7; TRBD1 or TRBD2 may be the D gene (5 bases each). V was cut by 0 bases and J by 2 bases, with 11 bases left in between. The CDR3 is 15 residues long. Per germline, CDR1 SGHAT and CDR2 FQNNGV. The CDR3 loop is CASSLDPGTAYEQYV. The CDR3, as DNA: TGTGCCAGCAGCTTAGATCCCGGGACGGCCTACGAGCAGTACGTC.